Each of the 19 T cell receptor beta chains below was sequenced from the same sample in a study of blood T cells in healthy people across ages. With a J-beta primer mix and a sample-barcoded 5' primer, a second PCR ran about 7 to 11 cycles. In TCRdb, the 5' RACE reads were re-called with MiXCR into one record per CDR3 protein. The table lists 1.5 million to 2 million distinct CDR3 sequences, roughly 30% of them singletons. Sequenced sample: blood. These receptors all stem from a woman in her 30s in good health.

This clonotype showed up many times. An end of the junction differs from the germline gene, which may be a read error. V gene TRBV12-3 or TRBV12-4 combines with J gene TRBJ2-1; TRBD2 is a possible D gene (5 bases). The CDR3 consists of 12 residues. The CDR3 DNA is TGTGCCAGCAGCTTAGCGTACAATGAGCAGTTCTTC. Translated: CASSLAYNEQFF.

The rearrangement links TRBV7-2 to TRBJ2-1; a weak D match, TRBD2 (6 bases). Germline CDR1 is SGHTA and CDR2 is FQGNSA. V dropped 5 bases and J dropped 4 bases, with 15 bases sitting between them. CDR3 length: 15 residues. The CDR3: CASSNSGTGYNEQFF. In DNA form, the CDR3 reads TGTGCCAGCAGCAATAGCGGCACAGGATACAATGAGCAGTTCTTC.

The V gene is TRBV12-3 or TRBV12-4, the J gene TRBJ2-7, with 7 bases lining up with TRBD1. Losses at the gene ends were 5 bases for V and 6 bases for J; bases not matched to a gene: 10. The CDR3 runs 14 residues. The DNA for the CDR3 is TGTGCCAGCAGTGCAACACAGGGGCCGGGCGAGCAGTACTTC. Its protein product is CASSATQGPGEQYF.

The chain employs TRBV6-6 and TRBJ2-7; tentatively, D is TRBD2 (5 bases). Germline loops: CDR1 MNHNY, CDR2 SVGAGI (reference sequence). V lost 3 bases to trimming and J lost 6 bases, with 18 bases between them. CDR3 length: 15 residues. The CDR3 nucleotides read TGTGCCAGCAGTTATATTGGTGAGGGAAGGGCCGAGCAGTACTTC. Translating gives CASSYIGEGRAEQYF.

The J gene is TRBJ2-3, the V gene TRBV20-1; D may be TRBD2 (6 bases). Germline V gene data show CDR1 as DFQATT and CDR2 as SNEGSKA (reference sequence). The CDR3 extends over 12 amino acids. Trimming pared 5 bases from V and 4 bases from J, leaving 10 bases between. The CDR3 DNA is TGCAGTGCTTTAGCGGATTCAGATACGCAGTATTTT. Amino acid sequence: CSALADSDTQYF.

The V and J genes are TRBV18 and TRBJ2-5, with D perhaps given as TRBD1 or TRBD2 (5 bases each). V gave up 1 base and J gave up 6 bases, with 12 bases separating them. There are 14 residues in the CDR3. The germline gives CDR1 KGHSH, CDR2 LQKENI. CDR3 nucleotides: TGTGCCAGCTCACCACTAGTGGGGGAAAAGACCCAGTACTTC. Residues: CASSPLVGEKTQYF.

This clonotype was observed many times. The CDR3 here is CASSSPRGQNYEQYF. CDR3 coding DNA: TGTGCCAGCAGTTCCCCCCGAGGACAGAACTACGAGCAGTACTTC. This chain connects TRBV6-6 to TRBJ2-7; D is perhaps TRBD1 (6 bases). V was trimmed by 4 bases and J by 3 bases, leaving 16 bases between them. The germline V gene has CDR1 MNHNY and CDR2 SVGAGI (reference sequence). The CDR3 has 15 residues.

This clonotype was counted only a few times. This chain links TRBV24-1 with TRBJ2-3; D may match TRBD1 or TRBD2 (5 bases each). V lost 1 base to trimming and J lost 4 bases, with 8 bases between them. This CDR3 region has 14 residues. CDR1 and CDR2 (germline): KGHDR, SFDVKD. In nucleotides, the CDR3 is TGTGCCACCAGTGATTTCGGGACGTCAGATACGCAGTATTTT. Residues: CATSDFGTSDTQYF.

Ten or more counts support this clonotype. The chain is built from TRBV7-9 and TRBJ2-5, with TRBD1 matching over 10 bases. V was pared by 5 bases and J by 3 bases, with 6 bases of the junction left unmatched. Per the germline V gene, CDR1 is SEHNR and CDR2 is FQNEAQ (reference sequence). CDR3 size: 15 residues. CDR3 residues: CASSPGDRGKETQYF. Here the CDR3 DNA reads TGTGCCAGCAGCCCAGGGGACAGGGGAAAAGAGACCCAGTACTTC. Variable domain in full (rest from reference TRBV7-9 and TRBJ2-5): DTGVSQNPRHKITKRGQNVTFRCDPISEHNRLYWYRQTLGQGPEFLTYFQNEAQLEKSRLLSDRFSAERPKGSFSTLEIQRTEQGDSAMYLCASSPGDRGKETQYFGPGTRLLVL.

The chain recombines TRBV7-9 with TRBJ2-4; D unclear. Germline V gene sequence: CDR1 SEHNR, CDR2 FQNEAQ (reference sequence). This CDR3 is 17 amino acids long. Trimming took 4 bases from V and 0 from J, leaving 16 bases between them. The CDR3 region has the DNA TGTGCCAGCAGCTACTGGTCATCCAAGATAGCCAAAAACATTCAGTACTTC. Amino acids: CASSYWSSKIAKNIQYF. The full variable domain, rest sourced from reference TRBV7-9 and TRBJ2-4, is DTGVSQNPRHKITKRGQNVTFRCDPISEHNRLYWYRQTLGQGPEFLTYFQNEAQLEKSRLLSDRFSAERPKGSFSTLEIQRTEQGDSAMYLCASSYWSSKIAKNIQYFGAGTRLSVL.

For the CDR3, the DNA is TGTGCCAGCAGCTCCGGGGAGGGGTCGAACACCGGGGAGCTGTTTTTT. This translates into CASSSGEGSNTGELFF. The chain combines TRBV7-9 with TRBJ2-2; TRBD2 matches 7 bases. Per the germline V gene, CDR1 is SEHNR and CDR2 is FQNEAQ (reference sequence). The CDR3 length is 16 residues. J lost 0 bases, V lost 4 bases, and 5 bases had no gene match.

About this clonotype itself: One end of the junction is discordant with germline, which a read error may explain. V gene TRBV6-2 or TRBV6-3 combines with J gene TRBJ2-1; 11 bases are a match to TRBD2. This CDR3 has 17 amino acids. From germline, CDR1 is MNHEY and CDR2 SVGEGT. The CDR3 sequence is CASSRKGLAEGVNKQFF. DNA of the CDR3: TGTGCCAGCAGTCGCAAGGGACTAGCGGAGGGGGTCAATAAGCAGTTCTTC.

This clonotype was found a few times. This chain connects TRBV10-3 to TRBJ2-3; D may be TRBD1 or TRBD2 (6 bases each). Germline CDR1 reads ENHRY; CDR2 reads SYGVKD. CDR3 length: 11 residues. CDR3 nucleotides: TGTGCGCTCGGGGGCGGGGATACGCAGTATTTT. Its translation is CALGGGDTQYF.

This clonotype has a count of ten or more. This sequence joins TRBV18 and TRBJ2-5; D gene uncertain. The length of the CDR3 is 12 residues. CDR1 and CDR2 from the germline V gene are KGHSH and LQKENI. V shed 1 base and J shed 0 bases, with 0 bases lying between them. Here the CDR3 DNA reads TGTGCCAGCTCACCACACCAAGAGACCCAGTACTTC. Translating it yields CASSPHQETQYF.

A note on this clonotype: Possible read error: a much larger clone is one base away. The gene calls are TRBV5-1 and TRBJ2-7, with 9 bases aligning to TRBD2. The trim removed 4 bases at V and 2 bases at J, leaving 10 bases unmatched. This CDR3 has 16 amino acids. Germline assignment: CDR1 SGHRS and CDR2 YFSETQ. CDR3 bases: TGCGCCAGCAGCCGGGTTTCAGCGGGAGGCGCCTACGAGCAGTACTTC. It is translated as CASSRVSAGGAYEQYF.

As concerns this clonotype: A much larger clone lies one base from this, so it may be a read error. Because the CDR3 is missing its conserved closing phenylalanine or tryptophan, this is likely a read error. This chain links TRBV20-1 with TRBJ2-5, with 10 bases lining up with TRBD1. The CDR3 consists of 15 residues. Germline-derived CDR1 and CDR2 are DFQATT and SNEGSKA (reference sequence). V lost 0 bases, J lost 11 bases, and 12 bases stayed unmatched. As DNA, the CDR3 is TGCAGTGCTAGAGATCTAACGGGACAGGGGTTTGAGCAGTACTGC. It codes for CSARDLTGQGFEQYC.

This clonotype showed up just a few times. The rearrangement links TRBV27 to TRBJ2-7; TRBD1 matches at 10 bases. The trim removed 4 bases at V and 0 bases at J, leaving 9 bases unmatched. The CDR3 has 17 amino acids. Germline assignment: CDR1 MNHEY and CDR2 SMNVEV (reference sequence). CDR3 nucleotides: TGTGCCAGCAGTTCCTTACAGACAGGGGGCATCTCCTACGAGCAGTACTTC. Translating it yields CASSSLQTGGISYEQYF.

This clonotype was observed a few times. The germline gene is not matched at one end of the junction; a read error may be the cause. The chain employs TRBV20-1 and TRBJ1-5; D is perhaps TRBD1 (6 bases). The CDR3 is 15 residues long. Germline-derived CDR1 and CDR2 are DFQATT and SNEGSKA (reference sequence). The CDR3 loop is CSTSQQGYSNHPQHF. The CDR3 nucleotides are TGCAGTACTAGCCAACAGGGCTATAGCAATCATCCCCAGCATTTT.

The sample holds a few counts of this clonotype. The chain has TRBV5-1 and TRBJ2-1; 7 positions match TRBD1. Germline trimming cut 4 bases from V and 7 bases from J; bases unmatched to any gene: 8. CDR1 is SGHRS, CDR2 YFSETQ, per germline. CDR3 length: 14 residues. Written as DNA, the CDR3 is TGCGCCAGCAGCATATCGACAGGGAAGAATGAGCAGTTCTTC. Translation gives CASSISTGKNEQFF.